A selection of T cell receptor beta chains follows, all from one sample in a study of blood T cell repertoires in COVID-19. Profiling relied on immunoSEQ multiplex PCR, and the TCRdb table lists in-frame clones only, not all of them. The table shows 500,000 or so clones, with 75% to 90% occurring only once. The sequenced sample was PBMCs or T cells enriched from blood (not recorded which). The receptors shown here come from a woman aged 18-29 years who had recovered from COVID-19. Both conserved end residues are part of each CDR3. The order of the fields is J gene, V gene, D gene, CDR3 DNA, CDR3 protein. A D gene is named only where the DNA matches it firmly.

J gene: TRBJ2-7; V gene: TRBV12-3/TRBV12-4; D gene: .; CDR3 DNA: TGTGCCAGCTCCCGGGAAAGCCCGGTGGAGCAGTACTTC; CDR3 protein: CASSRESPVEQYF
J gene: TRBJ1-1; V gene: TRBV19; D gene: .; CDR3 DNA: TGTGCCAGTAGTGCCGACAGGAACACTGAAGCTTTCTTT; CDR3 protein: CASSADRNTEAFF
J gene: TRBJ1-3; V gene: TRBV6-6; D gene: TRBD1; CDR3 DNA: TGTGCCAGCAGGCCCGACAGGGTCTCTGGAAACACCATATATTTT; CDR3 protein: CASRPDRVSGNTIYF
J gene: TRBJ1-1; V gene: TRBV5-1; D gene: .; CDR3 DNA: TGCGCCAGCAGCGGCAGAGTAGCTACTGAAGCTTTCTTT; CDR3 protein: CASSGRVATEAFF
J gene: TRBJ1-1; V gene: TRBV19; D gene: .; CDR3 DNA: TGTGCCAGTAGTATCGGGTTCAGTCCCGAAGCTTTCTTT; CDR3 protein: CASSIGFSPEAFF
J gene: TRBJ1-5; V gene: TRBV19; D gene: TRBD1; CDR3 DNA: TGTGCCAGTAGTATGGCCGGGACAGGGGATCAGCCCCAGCATTTT; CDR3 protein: CASSMAGTGDQPQHF
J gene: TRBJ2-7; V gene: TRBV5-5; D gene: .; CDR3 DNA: TGTGCCAGCAGCTTAGGGGCGTCCTACGAGCAGTACTTC; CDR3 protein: CASSLGASYEQYF
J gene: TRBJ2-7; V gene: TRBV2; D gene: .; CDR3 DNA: TGTGCCAGCAGTGCCGGACTATACGAGCAGTACTTC; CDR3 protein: CASSAGLYEQYF
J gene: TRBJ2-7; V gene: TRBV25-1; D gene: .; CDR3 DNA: TGTGCCAGCAGTCGGGACTACGAGCAGTACTTC; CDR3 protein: CASSRDYEQYF
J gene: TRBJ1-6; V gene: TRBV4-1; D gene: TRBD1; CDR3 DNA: TGCGCCAGCAGCCCATCGACAGGGAATCATAATTCACCCCTCCACTTT; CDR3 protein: CASSPSTGNHNSPLHF
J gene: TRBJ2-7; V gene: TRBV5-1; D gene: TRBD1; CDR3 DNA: TGCGCCAGCAGCTTGGAAGGGACAGCCGAGCAGTACTTC; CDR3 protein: CASSLEGTAEQYF
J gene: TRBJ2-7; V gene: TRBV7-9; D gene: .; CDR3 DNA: TGTGCCAGCAGCTTCAGTGGGACAAAATCATCAGACGAGCAGTACTTC; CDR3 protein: CASSFSGTKSSDEQYF
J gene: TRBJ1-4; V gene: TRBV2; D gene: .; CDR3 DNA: TGTGCCAGCGTACACGATTCGGGGGCTAATGAAAAACTGTTTTTT; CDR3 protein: CASVHDSGANEKLFF